This is a list of T cell receptor beta chains from one sample in a study of CD8 T cells in ankylosing spondylitis. TCRdb re-derived calls from the 5' RACE reads in MiXCR, one entry per CDR3 protein. This sample yields roughly 130,000 distinct CDR3 sequences, of which over 7% are seen a single time; approximately 3.3% belongs to the top ten. Source material: blood, either unsorted or a sorted T cell fraction (not recorded which). These receptors were collected from a male donor with ankylosing spondylitis or in good health (not recorded which). CDR3s include the opening cysteine and the closing phenylalanine or tryptophan. The D gene is left open where the match is weak. Clone size is not always given. Where it is, it says once, few, many or a class for expanded clones.

j_gene,abundance,d_gene,v_gene,CDR3aa,CDR3nt
TRBJ1-5,NA,NA,TRBV2,CASSESRVSGQPQHF,TGTGCCAGCAGTGAGTCCAGGGTCTCTGGCCAGCCCCAGCATTTT
TRBJ2-1,many,NA,TRBV5-1,CASSLVSGRRINEQFF,TGCGCCAGCAGCTTGGTCTCGGGACGGAGGATCAATGAGCAGTTCTTC
TRBJ2-3,NA,NA,TRBV5-1,CASSLGLVKDTQYF,TGCGCCAGCAGCTTGGGCCTAGTGAAGGATACGCAGTATTTT
TRBJ2-7,NA,TRBD2,TRBV7-2,CASRSTGGRAGEQYF,TGTGCCAGCAGGTCCACTGGCGGGAGGGCCGGCGAGCAGTACTTC
TRBJ2-2,many,NA,TRBV11-1,CASSRLTSRRQNTGELFF,TGTGCCAGCAGCCGGCTAACTTCAAGGAGACAAAACACCGGGGAGCTGTTTTTT
TRBJ2-4,many,TRBD2,TRBV3-1,CASSTRLSGRAQAKNIQYF,TGTGCCAGCAGCACACGTCTCAGCGGGAGGGCCCAAGCCAAAAACATTCAGTACTTC
TRBJ2-7,many,NA,TRBV29-1,CSALGIHEQYF,TGCAGCGCCCTGGGGATACACGAGCAGTACTTC
TRBJ2-1,many,TRBD2,TRBV5-1,CASSRSTSAEINEQFF,TGCGCCAGCAGCCGTTCGACTAGCGCCGAGATCAATGAGCAGTTCTTC
TRBJ2-1,many,NA,TRBV7-2,CASREGRANFYNEQFF,TGTGCCAGCAGAGAAGGACGGGCTAACTTCTACAATGAGCAGTTCTTC
TRBJ2-3,many,TRBD1,TRBV5-1,CASSRTGGLFADTQYF,TGCGCCAGCAGCAGGACAGGGGGCCTTTTTGCGGATACGCAGTATTTT
TRBJ2-3,many,NA,TRBV25-1,CASSEFSLTDTQYF,TGTGCCAGCAGTGAATTTTCCCTCACAGATACGCAGTATTTT
TRBJ2-2,many,NA,TRBV24-1,CATSEAGTANTGELFF,TGTGCCACCAGTGAAGCCGGGACGGCGAACACCGGGGAGCTGTTTTTT
TRBJ2-7,many,NA,TRBV21-1,CASSKPGGQLYEQYF,TGTGCCAGCAGCAAGCCCGGAGGACAGCTCTACGAGCAGTACTTC
TRBJ2-1,few,TRBD2,TRBV10-3,CAISLAGGLNEQFF,TGTGCCATCAGTCTAGCGGGAGGGCTTAATGAGCAGTTCTTC
TRBJ2-7,many,TRBD1,TRBV5-1,CASSLQGQGTYEQYF,TGCGCCAGCAGCTTGCAGGGACAGGGGACCTACGAGCAGTACTTC
TRBJ2-1,many,TRBD2,TRBV12-3/TRBV12-4,CASRELSGTRGNEQFF,TGTGCCAGCAGAGAGCTGAGCGGGACCCGAGGTAATGAGCAGTTCTTC